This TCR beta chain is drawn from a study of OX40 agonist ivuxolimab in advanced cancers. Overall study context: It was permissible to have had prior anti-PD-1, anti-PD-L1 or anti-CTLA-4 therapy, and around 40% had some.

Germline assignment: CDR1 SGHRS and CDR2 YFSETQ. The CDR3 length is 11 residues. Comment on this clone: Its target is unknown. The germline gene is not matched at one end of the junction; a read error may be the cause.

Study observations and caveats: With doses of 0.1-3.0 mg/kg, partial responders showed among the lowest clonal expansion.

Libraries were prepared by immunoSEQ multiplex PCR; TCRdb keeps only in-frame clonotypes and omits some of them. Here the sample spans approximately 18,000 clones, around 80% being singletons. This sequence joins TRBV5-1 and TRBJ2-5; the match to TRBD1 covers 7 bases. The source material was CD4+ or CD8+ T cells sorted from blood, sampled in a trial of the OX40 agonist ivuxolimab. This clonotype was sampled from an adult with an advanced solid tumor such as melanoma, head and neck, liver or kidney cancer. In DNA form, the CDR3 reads TGCGCCAGCAGCTTGGAGGGGACAGCTGACTTC. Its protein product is CASSLEGTADF. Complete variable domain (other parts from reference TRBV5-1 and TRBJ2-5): KAGVTQTPRYLIKTRGQQVTLSCSPISGHRSVSWYQQTPGQGLQFLFEYFSETQRNKGNFPGRFSGRQFSNSRSEMNVSTLELGDSALYLCASSLEGTADFGPGTRLLVL.